This T cell receptor (beta chain) emerged from a study of shared clonotypes between healthy human individuals. Study overall: The donor group consisted of two women and three men, aged 18 to 49.

Whole-study results and caveats: The sampled material consisted only of blood, and tissue repertoires are likely to differ.

Deep level was the assay's run setting. The replicate PCRs on unsorted PBMC were given about 300 ng DNA, which is 25,000 to 35,000 T cell genomes. Profiled with immunoSEQ multiplex PCR; TCRdb holds only in-frame clones, not every one. The table records about 560,000 clones, roughly 79% of them present only once. A note on this clone: Its cognate antigen is unknown. A much larger clone differs from this one at a single base, so this may be a read error.

Germline lookup yields CDR1 SGHAT and CDR2 FQNNGV. This CDR3 has 13 amino acids. The chain has TRBV11-2 and TRBJ2-5; D call uncertain. This TCR derives from a woman aged 35 to 49 in good health. Some clones in this sample may be carry-over from other donors' samples. Material: PBMCs. The CDR3 loop is CASSFWNQEAQYF. The CDR3 nucleotides read TGTGCCAGCAGCTTTTGGAATCAAGAGGCCCAGTACTTC.